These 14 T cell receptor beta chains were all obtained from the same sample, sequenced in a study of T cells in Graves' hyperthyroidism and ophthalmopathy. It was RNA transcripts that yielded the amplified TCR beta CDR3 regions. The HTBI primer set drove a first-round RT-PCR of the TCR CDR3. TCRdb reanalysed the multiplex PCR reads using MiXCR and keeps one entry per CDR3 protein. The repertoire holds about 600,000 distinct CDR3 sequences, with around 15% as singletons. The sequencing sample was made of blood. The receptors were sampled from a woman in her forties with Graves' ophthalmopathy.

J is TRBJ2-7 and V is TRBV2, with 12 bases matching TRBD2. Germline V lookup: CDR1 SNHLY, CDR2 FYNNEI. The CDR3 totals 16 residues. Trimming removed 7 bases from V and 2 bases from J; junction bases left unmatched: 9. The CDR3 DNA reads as TGTGCCAGCACCTCTAGCGGGAGGGCCGGGCCCTACGAGCAGTACTTC. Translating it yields CASTSSGRAGPYEQYF. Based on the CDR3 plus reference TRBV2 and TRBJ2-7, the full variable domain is EPEVTQTPSHQVTQMGQEVILRCVPISNHLYFYWYRQILGQKVEFLVSFYNNEISEKSEIFDDQFSVERPDGSNFTLKIRSTKLEDSAMYFCASTSSGRAGPYEQYFGPGTRLTVT.

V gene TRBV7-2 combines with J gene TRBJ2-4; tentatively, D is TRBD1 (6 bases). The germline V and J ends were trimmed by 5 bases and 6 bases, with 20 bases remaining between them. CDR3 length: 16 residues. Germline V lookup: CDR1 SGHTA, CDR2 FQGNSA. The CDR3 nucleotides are TGTGCCAGCAGCCCTCGCGGACAGCCATCCGGAAACATTCAGTACTTC. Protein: CASSPRGQPSGNIQYF.

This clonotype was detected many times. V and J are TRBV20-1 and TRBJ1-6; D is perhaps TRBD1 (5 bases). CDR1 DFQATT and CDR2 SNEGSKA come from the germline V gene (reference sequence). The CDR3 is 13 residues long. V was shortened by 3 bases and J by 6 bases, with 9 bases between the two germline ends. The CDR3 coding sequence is TGCAGTGCTAGGACAGATAGTAATTCACCCCTCCACTTT. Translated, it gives CSARTDSNSPLHF.

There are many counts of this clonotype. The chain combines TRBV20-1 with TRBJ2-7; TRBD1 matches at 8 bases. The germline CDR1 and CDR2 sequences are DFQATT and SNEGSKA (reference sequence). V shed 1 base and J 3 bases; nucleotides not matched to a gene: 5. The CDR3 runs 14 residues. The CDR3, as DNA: TGCAGTGCTAGAGCAGGGGGCGACAACTACGAGCAGTACTTC. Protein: CSARAGGDNYEQYF.

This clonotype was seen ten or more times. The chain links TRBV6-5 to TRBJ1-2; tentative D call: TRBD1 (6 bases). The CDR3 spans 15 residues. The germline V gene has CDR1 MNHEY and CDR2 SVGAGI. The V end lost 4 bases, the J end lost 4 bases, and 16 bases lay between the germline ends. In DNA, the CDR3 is TGTGCCAGCAGTTCCCGGGGGGCAGTGAGCTATGGCTACACCTTC. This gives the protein CASSSRGAVSYGYTF.

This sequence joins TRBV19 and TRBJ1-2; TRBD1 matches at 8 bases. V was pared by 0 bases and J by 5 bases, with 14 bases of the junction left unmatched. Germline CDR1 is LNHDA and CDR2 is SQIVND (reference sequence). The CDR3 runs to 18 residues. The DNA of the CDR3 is TGTGCCAGTAGTATAGAGGAGGTTTTCGGGACAGGACCGTATGGCTACACCTTC. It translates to CASSIEEVFGTGPYGYTF.

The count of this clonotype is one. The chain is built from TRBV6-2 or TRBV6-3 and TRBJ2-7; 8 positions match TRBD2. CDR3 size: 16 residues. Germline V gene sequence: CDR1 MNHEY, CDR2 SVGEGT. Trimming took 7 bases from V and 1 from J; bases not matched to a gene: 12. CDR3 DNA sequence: TGTGCCAGCATCTCTCCGCTAGCGGGTGCTTCCTACGAGCAGTACTTC. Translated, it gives CASISPLAGASYEQYF.

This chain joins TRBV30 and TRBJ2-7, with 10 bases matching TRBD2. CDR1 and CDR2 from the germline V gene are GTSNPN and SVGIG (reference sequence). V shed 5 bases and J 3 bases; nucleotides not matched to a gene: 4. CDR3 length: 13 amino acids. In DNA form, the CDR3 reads TGTGCCTGGGGAGCGGGAGGGAGCTACGAGCAGTACTTC. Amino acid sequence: CAWGAGGSYEQYF.

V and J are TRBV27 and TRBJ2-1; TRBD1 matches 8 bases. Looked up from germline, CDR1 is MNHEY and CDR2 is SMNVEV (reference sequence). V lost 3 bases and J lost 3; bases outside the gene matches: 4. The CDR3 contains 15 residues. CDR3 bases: TGTGCCAGCAGTTTCCCGGGACAGGACTACAATGAGCAGTTCTTC. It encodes CASSFPGQDYNEQFF.

The CDR3 DNA follows: TGCAGTGCTAGAAGACAGGGTTTGGAAGCTTTCTTT. The encoded protein is CSARRQGLEAFF. The chain employs TRBV20-1 and TRBJ1-1; TRBD1 aligns across 7 bases. There are 12 residues in the CDR3. The germline V gene has CDR1 DFQATT and CDR2 SNEGSKA (reference sequence). V lost 2 bases and J lost 8; bases outside the gene matches: 5.

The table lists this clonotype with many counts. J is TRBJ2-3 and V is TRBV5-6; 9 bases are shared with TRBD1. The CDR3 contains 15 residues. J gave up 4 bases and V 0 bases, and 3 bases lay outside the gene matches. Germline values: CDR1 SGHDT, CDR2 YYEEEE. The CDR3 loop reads CASSLGDRVADTQYF. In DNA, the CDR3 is TGTGCCAGCAGCTTGGGGGACAGGGTTGCAGATACGCAGTATTTT. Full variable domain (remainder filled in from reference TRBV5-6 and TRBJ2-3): DAGVTQSPTHLIKTRGQQVTLRCSPKSGHDTVSWYQQALGQGPQFIFQYYEEEERQRGNFPDRFSGHQFPNYSSELNVNALLLGDSALYLCASSLGDRVADTQYFGPGTRLTVL.

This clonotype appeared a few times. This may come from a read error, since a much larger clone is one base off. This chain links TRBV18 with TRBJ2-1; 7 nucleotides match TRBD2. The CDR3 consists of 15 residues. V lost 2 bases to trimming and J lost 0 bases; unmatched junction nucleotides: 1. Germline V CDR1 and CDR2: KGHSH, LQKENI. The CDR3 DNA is TGTGCCAGCTCACCAGGGGGGGACTCCTACAATGAGCAGTTCTTC. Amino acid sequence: CASSPGGDSYNEQFF.

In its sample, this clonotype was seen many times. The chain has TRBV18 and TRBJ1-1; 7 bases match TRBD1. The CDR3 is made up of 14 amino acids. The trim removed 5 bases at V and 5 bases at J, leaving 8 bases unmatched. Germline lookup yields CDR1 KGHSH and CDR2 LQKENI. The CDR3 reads CASSIRQGGTEAFF. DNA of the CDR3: TGTGCCAGCTCAATCCGACAGGGAGGGACTGAAGCTTTCTTT.

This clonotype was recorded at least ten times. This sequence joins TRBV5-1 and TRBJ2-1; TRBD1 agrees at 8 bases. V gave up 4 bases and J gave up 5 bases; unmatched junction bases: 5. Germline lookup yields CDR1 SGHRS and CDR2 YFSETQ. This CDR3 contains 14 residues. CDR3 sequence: CASSPQGANNEQFF. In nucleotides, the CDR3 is TGCGCCAGCAGCCCGCAGGGGGCCAACAATGAGCAGTTCTTC.